This TCR beta chain derives from a study of cytomegalovirus exposure and HLA in healthy donors. Study results and limitations: Later work found most CMV-associated TCR beta chains apparently HLA-restricted.

A note on this clone: The target antigen is unknown.

Primers: 60 Vbeta forward and 13 Jbeta reverse. Sequencing was performed with immunoSEQ multiplex PCR; in TCRdb, only in-frame clones are kept and a portion is missing. Its listing shows some 150,000 clones. The CDR3 has 14 residues. V was shortened by 0 bases and J by 8 bases, with 10 bases between the two germline ends. Germline CDR1 MNHEY, CDR2 SVGAGI. This clonotype was obtained from a woman aged 18-29 years in good health and CMV-seropositive. V usage is TRBV6-5 and J usage is TRBJ1-4, with TRBD1 as a possible D gene (6 bases). Sequencing was performed on PBMCs. The CDR3 DNA reads TGTGCCAGCAGTTACTCTACCCAGGGGGAAAAACTGTTTTTT. This encodes CASSYSTQGEKLFF.